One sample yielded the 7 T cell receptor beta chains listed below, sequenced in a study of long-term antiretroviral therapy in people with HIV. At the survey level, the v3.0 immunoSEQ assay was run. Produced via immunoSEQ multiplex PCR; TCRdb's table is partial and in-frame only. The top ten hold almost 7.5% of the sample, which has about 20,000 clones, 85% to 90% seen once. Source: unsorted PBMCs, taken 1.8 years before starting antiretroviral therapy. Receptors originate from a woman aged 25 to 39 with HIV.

CDR3: CASSLWDSPLHF. DNA for the CDR3: TGTGCCAGCAGCCTCTGGGATTCACCCCTCCACTTT. This chain links TRBV11-2 with TRBJ1-6; no definite D call. The CDR3 consists of 12 residues. CDR1 and CDR2 (germline): SGHAT, FQNNGV. Trimming stripped 5 bases from V and 8 bases from J, with 7 bases between.

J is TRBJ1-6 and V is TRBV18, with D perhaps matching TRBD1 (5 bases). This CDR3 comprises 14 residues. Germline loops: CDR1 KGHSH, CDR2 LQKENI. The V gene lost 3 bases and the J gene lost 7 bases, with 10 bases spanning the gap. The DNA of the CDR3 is TGTGCCAGCTCACCCAGTGACAGAAATTCACCCCTCCACTTT. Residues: CASSPSDRNSPLHF. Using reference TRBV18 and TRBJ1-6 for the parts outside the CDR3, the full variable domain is NAGVMQNPRHLVRRRGQEARLRCSPMKGHSHVYWYRQLPEEGLKFMVYLQKENIIDESGMPKERFSAEFPKEGPSILRIQQVVRGDSAAYFCASSPSDRNSPLHFGNGTRLTVT.

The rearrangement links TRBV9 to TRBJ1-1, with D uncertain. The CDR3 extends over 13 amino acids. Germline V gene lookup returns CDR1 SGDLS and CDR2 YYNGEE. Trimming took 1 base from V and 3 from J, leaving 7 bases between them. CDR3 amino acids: CASSVLGDTEAFF. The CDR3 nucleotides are TGTGCCAGCAGCGTACTGGGAGACACTGAAGCTTTCTTT. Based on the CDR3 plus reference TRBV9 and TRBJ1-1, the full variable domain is DSGVTQTPKHLITATGQRVTLRCSPRSGDLSVYWYQQSLDQGLQFLIQYYNGEERAKGNILERFSAQQFPDLHSELNLSSLELGDSALYFCASSVLGDTEAFFGQGTRLTVV.

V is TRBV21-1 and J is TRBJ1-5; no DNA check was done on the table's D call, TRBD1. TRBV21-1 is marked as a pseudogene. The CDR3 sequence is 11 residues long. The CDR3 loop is CASSKVMSQHF. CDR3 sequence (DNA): TGTGCCAGCAGCAAAGTCATGTCCCAGCATTTT.

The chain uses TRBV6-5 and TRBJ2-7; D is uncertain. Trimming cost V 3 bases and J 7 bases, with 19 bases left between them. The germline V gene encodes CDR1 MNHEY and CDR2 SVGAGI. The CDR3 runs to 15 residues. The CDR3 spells CASSYQARPASEQYF. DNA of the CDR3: TGTGCCAGCAGTTATCAGGCACGACCCGCTTCAGAGCAGTACTTC.

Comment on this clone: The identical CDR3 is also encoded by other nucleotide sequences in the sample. The CDR3 nucleotides read TGTGCCAGCAGTTACTCTTCCCCGAACACTGAAGCTTTCTTT. It specifies CASSYSSPNTEAFF. The V gene is TRBV6-6, the J gene TRBJ1-1, with D uncertain. V was trimmed by 0 bases and J by 1 base, leaving 6 bases between them. The CDR3 has 14 amino acids. Germline CDR1 is MNHNY and CDR2 is SVGAGI (reference sequence).

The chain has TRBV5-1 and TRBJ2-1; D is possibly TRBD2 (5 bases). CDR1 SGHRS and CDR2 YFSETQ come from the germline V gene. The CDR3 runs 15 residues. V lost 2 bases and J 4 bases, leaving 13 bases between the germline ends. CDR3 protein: CASSFAGGSYNEQFF. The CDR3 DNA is TGCGCCAGCAGCTTTGCAGGAGGCTCGTACAATGAGCAGTTCTTC.